This T cell receptor beta chain was observed in a study of T-cell reconstitution after alpha-beta-depleted transplantation in children. This clonotype was detected many times. It was with unique molecular identifiers that the TCRbeta library was prepared. TCRdb itself ran the PCR reads through MiXCR, one entry per CDR3 protein. The sample shows hundreds of thousands of distinct CDR3 sequences, 15% to 20% of them seen only once. The CDR3 is 12 residues long. V was trimmed by 4 bases and J by 2 bases, leaving 7 bases between them. Germline CDR1 is SGHDT and CDR2 is YYEEEE. The chain recombines TRBV5-6 with TRBJ2-7; no clear D gene. The origin of this receptor is a boy in the first two years of life who had a stem cell transplant for Wiskott-Aldrich syndrome, so the T cells may come from the graft donor. The sample in question was PBMCs, mostly from graft donor cells, obtained 360 days after TCRalphabeta/CD19-depleted stem cell transplant. The CDR3 sequence is CASSRLAYEQYF. In nucleotides, the CDR3 is TGTGCCAGCAGCCGGTTGGCCTACGAGCAGTACTTC.